The 25 T cell receptor beta chains given below trace back to one sample, sequenced in a study of blood T cell repertoires in COVID-19. This table comes from immunoSEQ multiplex PCR, and its TCRdb copy is limited to in-frame clones, with some not included. The repertoire holds roughly 98,000 clones, roughly 80% seen once, with about 11% in the top ten. Sequencing was performed on peripheral blood. These receptors came from a woman aged 70-85 years with active or convalescent COVID-19.

This rearrangement joins TRBV5-8 to TRBJ2-1; possible D gene TRBD2, 6 bases. Looked up from germline, CDR1 is SGHTS and CDR2 is YDEGEE. The germline V and J ends were trimmed by 0 bases and 8 bases, with 21 bases remaining between them. This CDR3 spans 17 amino acids. The CDR3 nucleotides read TGTGCCAGCAGCTTGGACCTCGGGGGTACGTACATCGATGAGCAGTTCTTC. Translating gives CASSLDLGGTYIDEQFF.

The chain couples TRBV19 to TRBJ1-1, with D unclear. Germline-derived CDR1 and CDR2 are LNHDA and SQIVND (reference sequence). V lost 7 bases to trimming and J lost 11 bases, with 14 bases between them. The CDR3 runs 11 residues. The CDR3 region is CASNRGLVAFF. The CDR3 nucleotides are TGTGCCAGTAACCGAGGGTTGGTGGCTTTCTTT.

This clone has a single count. The V call is TRBV24-1, the J call TRBJ2-2; D not certain. Germline CDR1 reads KGHDR; CDR2 reads SFDVKD. V gave up 5 bases and J gave up 1 base, with 10 bases separating them. The CDR3 is 15 amino acids. The CDR3 here is CATSAATLNTGELFF. CDR3 bases: TGTGCCACCAGTGCTGCGACACTGAACACCGGGGAGCTGTTTTTT.

This rearrangement joins TRBV2 to TRBJ1-1; TRBD1 matches 7 bases. Germline loops: CDR1 SNHLY, CDR2 FYNNEI. The CDR3 is 11 amino acids. With 6 bases clipped from V and 8 bases from J, the junction kept 3 bases outside the gene matches. For the CDR3, the DNA is TGTGCCAGCAGCGCGACAGGGGAAGCTTTCTTT. This gives the protein CASSATGEAFF.

The rearrangement uses TRBV2 and TRBJ2-5; 10 bases are a match to TRBD1. The length of the CDR3 is 14 residues. Germline-derived CDR1 and CDR2 are SNHLY and FYNNEI. Germline trimming cut 4 bases from V and 4 bases from J; bases unmatched to any gene: 3. CDR3 amino acids: CASSGGQGIETQYF. The CDR3, as DNA: TGTGCCAGCAGTGGGGGACAGGGGATAGAGACCCAGTACTTC.

The chain carries TRBV4-3 and TRBJ1-6, with TRBD1 matching 10 bases. The V segment lost 5 bases and the J segment 7 bases; nucleotides outside the gene matches: 2. CDR3 length: 14 residues. Germline V gene lookup returns CDR1 LGHNA and CDR2 YSLEER. The CDR3 DNA reads as TGCGCCAGCAGCAGGGACAGGGGCAATTCACCCCTCCACTTT. Residues: CASSRDRGNSPLHF.

The genes are TRBV5-1 and TRBJ2-7, with TRBD1 matching over 7 bases. The CDR3 loop spans 14 amino acids. Germline assignment: CDR1 SGHRS and CDR2 YFSETQ. J lost 4 bases, V lost 4 bases, and 8 bases had no gene match. The CDR3 DNA reads as TGCGCCAGCAGCATCGGGCCAGGGGGTTACGAGCAGTACTTC. Translated: CASSIGPGGYEQYF.

CDR3 DNA sequence: TGCAGCTCCCAGCGGGACAGGGGCTATGGCTACACCTTC. Amino acids: CSSQRDRGYGYTF. V is TRBV29-1 and J is TRBJ1-2; 10 bases match TRBD1. Germline V CDR1 and CDR2: SQVTM, ANQGSEA. CDR3 size: 13 residues. With V trimmed by 8 bases and J by 4 bases, 7 bases remained unmatched.

V gene TRBV11-2 combines with J gene TRBJ1-2, with no clear D. The germline CDR1 and CDR2 sequences are SGHAT and FQNNGV. This CDR3 contains 16 residues. Trimming shortened V by 4 bases and J by 7 bases, and 22 bases separated the two germline ends. CDR3 DNA sequence: TGTGCCAGCAGCTCCTTACTGCAAGACCTGGGCTTTGGCTACACCTTC. Translation gives CASSSLLQDLGFGYTF. The variable domain in full, completed from reference TRBV11-2 and TRBJ1-2, reads EAGVAQSPRYKIIEKRQSVAFWCNPISGHATLYWYQQILGQGPKLLIQFQNNGVVDDSQLPKDRFSAERLKGVDSTLKIQPAKLEDSAVYLCASSSLLQDLGFGYTFGSGTRLTVV.

This clone is a singleton in its sample. This chain links TRBV10-2 with TRBJ2-2; 8 bases align to TRBD2. CDR3 length equals 14 residues. V lost 8 bases and J lost 7; bases outside the gene matches: 9. Germline CDR1 is WSHSY and CDR2 is SAAADI. The chain's CDR3 is CASARTSKGGELFF. Here the CDR3 DNA reads TGCGCCAGCGCCCGGACTAGCAAGGGCGGGGAGCTGTTTTTT.

The chain is built from TRBV4-2 and TRBJ1-4; weak D call: TRBD1 (5 bases). Trimming shortened V by 0 bases and J by 10 bases, and 21 bases separated the two germline ends. The germline CDR1 and CDR2 sequences are LGHNA and YNFKEQ. The CDR3 extends over 17 amino acids. The CDR3 sequence: CASSQDRVGTTQAKLFF. CDR3 in DNA: TGTGCCAGCAGCCAAGATCGGGTAGGGACTACGCAGGCAAAACTGTTTTTT.

The chain is built from TRBV5-6 and TRBJ2-3, with TRBD1 matching over 8 bases. The CDR3 sequence is 16 residues long. Losses at the gene ends were 4 bases for V and 1 base for J; bases not matched to a gene: 8. The germline gives CDR1 SGHDT, CDR2 YYEEEE. CDR3 protein: CASSRSETGGTDTQYF. The DNA for the CDR3 is TGTGCCAGCAGCCGTTCGGAGACAGGGGGCACAGATACGCAGTATTTT.

The V gene is TRBV4-1, the J gene TRBJ1-2; a weak D match, TRBD1 (5 bases). The CDR3 spans 18 residues. V was pared by 7 bases and J by 9 bases, with 33 bases between. Germline values: CDR1 MGHRA, CDR2 YSYEKL. This CDR3 reads CASTPGDRRREGKRSYTF. The CDR3, as DNA: TGCGCCAGCACCCCGGGGGATAGGCGCCGGGAAGGCAAGCGGAGCTACACCTTC.

The chain recombines TRBV7-9 with TRBJ2-3, with TRBD1 as a possible D gene (6 bases). CDR3 length: 15 residues. Trimming took 5 bases from V and 8 from J, leaving 20 bases between them. Germline CDR1 is SEHNR and CDR2 is FQNEAQ (reference sequence). This CDR3 reads CASSPTGQNMRTQYF. In nucleotides, the CDR3 is TGTGCCAGCAGCCCTACTGGACAGAATATGCGTACGCAGTATTTT.

The sample holds a few counts of this clone. The V call is TRBV5-6, the J call TRBJ1-1; 11 nucleotides align to TRBD1. V shed 0 bases, J shed 4 bases, and the junction held 2 bases outside the gene matches. The CDR3 runs 15 residues. Germline CDR1 and CDR2: SGHDT and YYEEEE. The chain's CDR3 is CASSLVGQGGTEAFF. In DNA, the CDR3 is TGTGCCAGCAGCTTGGTGGGACAGGGGGGCACTGAAGCTTTCTTT.

V gene TRBV5-4 combines with J gene TRBJ1-3; D call uncertain. The CDR3 runs 14 residues. The V gene's germline CDR1 is SGHNT and CDR2 YYREEE (reference sequence). Trimming pared 1 base from V and 1 base from J, leaving 6 bases between. Here the CDR3 reads CASSLTGSGNTIYF. The CDR3 DNA reads as TGTGCCAGCAGCTTGACGGGTTCTGGAAACACCATATATTTT.

This chain connects TRBV18 to TRBJ1-5; D call uncertain. The CDR3 runs 15 residues. Germline values: CDR1 KGHSH, CDR2 LQKENI. The V and J ends lost 3 bases and 5 bases respectively, with 14 bases between them. The CDR3 reads CASSPEAGKDQPQHF. The CDR3 DNA is TGTGCCAGCTCACCGGAAGCGGGAAAAGATCAGCCCCAGCATTTT.

This rearrangement joins TRBV5-1 to TRBJ2-3; 8 positions agree with TRBD1. The length of the CDR3 is 15 residues. The V gene end was trimmed by 1 base and the J gene end by 5 bases; junction bases not matched to a gene: 6. Germline V gives CDR1 SGHRS, CDR2 YFSETQ. The CDR3 spells CASSLFQGARDTQYF. The CDR3 nucleotides read TGCGCCAGCAGCTTGTTCCAGGGGGCGCGAGATACGCAGTATTTT.

V is TRBV11-2 and J is TRBJ2-4; 11 nucleotides agree with TRBD2. The CDR3 contains 17 residues. Germline V lookup: CDR1 SGHAT, CDR2 FQNNGV. Trimming removed 5 bases from V and 1 base from J; junction bases left unmatched: 7. The CDR3 loop is CASSPYSGGAAKNIQYF. Here the CDR3 DNA reads TGTGCCAGCAGCCCCTATAGCGGGGGGGCCGCCAAAAACATTCAGTACTTC.

This clone was seen only once. V gene TRBV7-9 combines with J gene TRBJ2-5; the D gene is possibly TRBD1 (5 bases). Germline V gene sequence: CDR1 SEHNR, CDR2 FQNEAQ (reference sequence). Trimming pared 3 bases from V and 2 bases from J, leaving 10 bases between. This CDR3 spans 14 amino acids. CDR3 in DNA: TGTGCCAGCAGCTTGGGCGACAGTCAAGAGACCCAGTACTTC. The encoded protein is CASSLGDSQETQYF.

The chain recombines TRBV6-5 with TRBJ1-5, with TRBD1 matching over 10 bases. The V gene's germline CDR1 is MNHEY and CDR2 SVGAGI. With V trimmed by 0 bases and J by 9 bases, 8 bases remained unmatched. The CDR3 spans 16 residues. The CDR3, as DNA: TGTGCCAGCAGTTACTCGAAGGGACAGGGGAGGGGGCCCCAGCATTTT. The encoded protein is CASSYSKGQGRGPQHF.

The J gene is TRBJ1-2, the V gene TRBV28, with D hard to call. Per germline, CDR1 MDHEN and CDR2 SYDVKM. The CDR3 covers 14 residues. With 5 bases removed from V and 10 bases from J, the gap between germline ends came to 20 bases. The CDR3 spells CASSPPVAARDYTF. The CDR3 coding sequence is TGTGCCAGCAGTCCCCCCGTAGCAGCGCGCGACTACACCTTC.

This chain connects TRBV2 to TRBJ1-1, with 7 bases lining up with TRBD1. V was pared by 3 bases and J by 6 bases, with 7 bases of the junction left unmatched. The CDR3 extends over 14 amino acids. Germline CDR1 SNHLY, CDR2 FYNNEI. The CDR3 loop reads CASSDQRQGAEAFF. Written as DNA, the CDR3 is TGTGCCAGCAGTGATCAACGACAGGGTGCTGAAGCTTTCTTT.

This clone appeared once. V usage is TRBV5-6 and J usage is TRBJ2-7; 9 bases are a match to TRBD1. The V gene's germline CDR1 is SGHDT and CDR2 YYEEEE. The CDR3 extends over 16 amino acids. Trimming removed 5 bases from V and 1 base from J; junction bases left unmatched: 10. CDR3 region: CASSPGTGSGSYEQYF. CDR3 nucleotide sequence: TGTGCCAGCAGTCCCGGGACAGGGTCGGGGTCCTACGAGCAGTACTTC.

J is TRBJ2-3 and V is TRBV18; TRBD1 aligns across 7 bases. V shed 0 bases and J 0 bases; nucleotides not matched to a gene: 3. The germline V gene encodes CDR1 KGHSH and CDR2 LQKENI. The CDR3 contains 16 residues. The CDR3 DNA reads as TGTGCCAGCTCACCACCGGACAGGATCAGCACAGATACGCAGTATTTT. Translation gives CASSPPDRISTDTQYF.